Given below is one T cell receptor (beta chain) in context. As yet, its antigen is unknown. This sample is part of a study of human versus mouse CDR3 diversity and MHC coevolution. CDR1 and CDR2 from the germline V gene are SGHRS and YFSETQ. Trimming took 0 bases from V and 0 from J, leaving 9 bases between them. The length of the CDR3 is 15 residues. Method: immunoSEQ multiplex PCR; TCRdb's copy keeps in-frame clones and lacks some. The data show 50,000 to 65,000 clones, with about 94% seen just once and 15% to 20% held by the top ten. Findings and caveats of the study: About 6 MHC II alleles selected the human T cells. Some 1.6 million TCR beta clonotypes were estimated for humans, the largest repertoire. Most of the three human donors had the lowest clonal inequality.

The receptor's source is a person between 55 and 69 years old in good health. Sequenced: naive CD4+ T cells from blood. Subset specified: CD45RO-negative CD62L-positive naive CD4 T cells. The V gene is TRBV5-1, the J gene TRBJ2-5; no clear D. The CDR3 nucleotides are TGCGCCAGCAGCTTGGGGCCCCTGCACCAAGAGACCCAGTACTTC. Its translation is CASSLGPLHQETQYF.